The T cell receptor beta chain under discussion was sequenced for a study of cytomegalovirus exposure and HLA in healthy donors. Points on this clone: Its matching antigen is unknown.

PCR involved 60 Vbeta and 13 Jbeta primers. Only in-frame clones appear in the TCRdb table, and some are missing; sequencing was by immunoSEQ multiplex PCR. The sample shows roughly 70,000 clones, around 81% of them seen only once. Germline V CDR1 and CDR2: SGHDN, FVKESK. The CDR3 covers 13 residues. The V and J ends lost 0 bases and 9 bases respectively, with 9 bases between them. Findings and limits, study-wide: TCR beta sequences reportedly predicted most subjects' HLA-A and HLA-B alleles accurately. Later analysis placed DRB1 highest and HLA-C lowest in TCR association rates, which differed by HLA locus. Confirmation in vitro established that a few CMV-associated chains were specific for CMV antigens.

The genes are TRBV14 and TRBJ1-5, with D hard to call. The clonotype comes from a man over 45 in good health and CMV-seronegative. Sequencing input: PBMCs. CDR3 loop: CASSQDLGGPQHF. The CDR3 DNA reads TGTGCCAGCAGCCAAGATTTGGGAGGGCCCCAGCATTTT.